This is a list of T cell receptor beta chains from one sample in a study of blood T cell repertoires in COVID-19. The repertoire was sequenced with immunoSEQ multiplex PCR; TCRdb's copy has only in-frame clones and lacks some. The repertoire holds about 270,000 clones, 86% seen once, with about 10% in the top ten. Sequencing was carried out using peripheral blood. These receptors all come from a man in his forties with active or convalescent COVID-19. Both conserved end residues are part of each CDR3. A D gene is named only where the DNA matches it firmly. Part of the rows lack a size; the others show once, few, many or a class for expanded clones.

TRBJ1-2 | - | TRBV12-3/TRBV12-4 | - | CASSLGLPDGYTF | TGTGCCAGCAGTTTGGGACTCCCCGATGGCTACACCTTC
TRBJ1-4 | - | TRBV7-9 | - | CASSLAQGNNEKLFF | TGTGCCAGCAGCTTAGCACAGGGAAATAATGAAAAACTGTTTTTT
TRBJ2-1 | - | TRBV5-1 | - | CASSLWAENEQFF | TGCGCCAGCAGCTTGTGGGCCGAAAATGAGCAGTTCTTC
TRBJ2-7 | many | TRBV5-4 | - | CASSTFPSDAYEQYF | TGTGCCAGCAGCACTTTCCCTAGTGATGCCTACGAGCAGTACTTC
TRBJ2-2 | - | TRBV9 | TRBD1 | CASSIGRGTGELFF | TGTGCCAGCAGCATAGGCAGGGGGACCGGGGAGCTGTTTTTT
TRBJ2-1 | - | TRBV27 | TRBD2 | CASTGLAGGNEQFF | TGTGCCAGCACTGGACTAGCGGGGGGCAATGAGCAGTTCTTC
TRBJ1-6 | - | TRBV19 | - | CASSIVAGRNSPLHF | TGTGCCAGTAGTATAGTGGCAGGGAGGAATTCACCCCTCCACTTT
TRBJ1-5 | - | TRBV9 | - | CASSVAGSGPPQHF | TGTGCCAGCAGCGTAGCGGGGTCCGGGCCGCCCCAGCATTTT
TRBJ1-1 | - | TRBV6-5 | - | CASRKMDSTEAFF | TGTGCCAGCCGAAAAATGGACAGCACTGAAGCTTTCTTT
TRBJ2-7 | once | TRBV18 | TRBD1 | CASSPPTGGEQYF | TGTGCCAGCTCACCGCCTACAGGGGGCGAGCAGTACTTC
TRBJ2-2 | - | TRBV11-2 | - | CASSSPGNTGELFF | TGTGCCAGCAGCTCCCCGGGGAACACCGGGGAGCTGTTTTTT
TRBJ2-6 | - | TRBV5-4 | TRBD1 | CASSSPAGQGSSGANVLTF | TGTGCCAGCAGCTCCCCGGCGGGACAGGGCTCCTCTGGGGCCAACGTCCTGACTTTC
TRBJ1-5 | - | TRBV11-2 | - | CASSLGGLQPQHF | TGTGCCAGCAGCTTAGGGGGGCTTCAGCCCCAGCATTTT
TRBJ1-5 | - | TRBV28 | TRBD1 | CASSKQGSSSQHF | TGTGCCAGCAGTAAACAGGGGTCGTCGTCCCAGCATTTT
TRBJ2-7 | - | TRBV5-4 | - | CASSPSGNEQYF | TGTGCCAGCAGCCCATCAGGGAACGAGCAGTACTTC
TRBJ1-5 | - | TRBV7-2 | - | CASSPAAASNQPQHF | TGTGCCAGCAGCCCAGCGGCGGCAAGCAATCAGCCCCAGCATTTT
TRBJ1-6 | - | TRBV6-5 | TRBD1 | CASSRQGSDSPLHF | TGTGCCAGCAGTCGACAGGGGTCGGATTCACCCCTCCACTTT
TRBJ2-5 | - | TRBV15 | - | CATSRSPTWETQYF | TGTGCCACCAGCAGAAGCCCAACTTGGGAGACCCAGTACTTC
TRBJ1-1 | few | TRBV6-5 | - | CASSYSIGDMAFF | TGTGCCAGCAGTTACTCGATAGGGGACATGGCTTTCTTT
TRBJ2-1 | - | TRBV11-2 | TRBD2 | CASSPNRAGGMGEQFF | TGTGCCAGCAGCCCCAATCGGGCGGGGGGGATGGGTGAGCAGTTCTTC
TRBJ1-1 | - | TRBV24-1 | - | CATANPNTEAFF | TGTGCCACCGCGAACCCGAACACTGAAGCTTTCTTT
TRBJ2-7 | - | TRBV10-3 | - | CAISESEGGFFEQYF | TGTGCCATCAGTGAGTCGGAGGGGGGGTTTTTCGAGCAGTACTTC
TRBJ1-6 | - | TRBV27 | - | CASSFYREGLFLHF | TGTGCCAGCAGTTTCTATAGGGAGGGGTTGTTCCTCCACTTT
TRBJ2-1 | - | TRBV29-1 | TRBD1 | CSVGQGPNEQFF | TGCAGCGTGGGACAGGGTCCCAATGAGCAGTTCTTC
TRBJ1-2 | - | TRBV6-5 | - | CASSTGTDGYTF | TGTGCCAGCAGTACAGGGACCGATGGCTACACCTTC
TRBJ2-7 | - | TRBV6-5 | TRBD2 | CATRLAAYEQYF | TGTGCCACTAGACTAGCTGCCTACGAGCAGTACTTC
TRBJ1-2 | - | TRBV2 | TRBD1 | CASSRGTGDLLNYGYTF | TGTGCCAGCAGTAGGGGGACAGGGGACCTACTTAACTATGGCTACACCTTC
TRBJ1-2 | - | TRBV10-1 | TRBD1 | CASSATGDYGYTF | TGCGCCAGCTCTGCGACAGGGGATTATGGCTACACCTTC
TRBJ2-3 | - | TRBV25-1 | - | CASSDSKRKSDTQYF | TGTGCCAGCAGTGATTCGAAGCGTAAGTCAGATACGCAGTATTTT
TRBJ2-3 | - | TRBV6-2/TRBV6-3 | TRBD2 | CASSYGLAGGRDTQYF | TGTGCCAGCAGTTACGGACTAGCGGGAGGGAGAGATACGCAGTATTTT
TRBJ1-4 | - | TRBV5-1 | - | CASSFASGPTNEKLFF | TGCGCCAGCAGCTTTGCCAGCGGGCCAACTAATGAAAAACTGTTTTTT
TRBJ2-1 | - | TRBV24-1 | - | CATSDYGGPGPIYNEQFF | TGTGCCACCAGTGATTATGGGGGCCCTGGCCCTATCTACAATGAGCAGTTCTTC
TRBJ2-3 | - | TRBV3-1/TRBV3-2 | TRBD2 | CASSQTSRDTQYF | TGTGCCAGCAGCCAGACTAGCCGAGATACGCAGTATTTT
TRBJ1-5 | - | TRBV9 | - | CASSPLPGEPQHF | TGTGCCAGCAGCCCCCTGCCCGGGGAGCCCCAGCATTTT
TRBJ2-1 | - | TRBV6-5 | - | CASRRGHYNEQFF | TGTGCCAGCAGGCGGGGGCACTACAATGAGCAGTTCTTC
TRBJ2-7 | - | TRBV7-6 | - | CASSLEPPGTYEQYF | TGTGCCAGCAGCTTAGAACCCCCAGGGACCTACGAGCAGTACTTC
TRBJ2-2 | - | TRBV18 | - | CASSPSSGELFF | TGTGCCAGCTCACCATCGTCCGGGGAGCTGTTTTTT
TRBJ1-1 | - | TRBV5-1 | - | CASSWTKGGPEAFF | TGCGCCAGCAGCTGGACAAAGGGGGGGCCAGAAGCTTTCTTT
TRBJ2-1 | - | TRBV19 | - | CASSKEGRGYNEQFF | TGTGCCAGTAGTAAAGAAGGGAGGGGGTACAATGAGCAGTTCTTC
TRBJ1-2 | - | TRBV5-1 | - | CASSLFGEANPINYGYTF | TGCGCCAGCAGCTTGTTCGGGGAGGCAAACCCTATTAACTATGGCTACACCTTC
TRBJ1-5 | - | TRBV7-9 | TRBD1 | CASSGTGNQPQHF | TGTGCCAGCAGCGGGACAGGCAATCAGCCCCAGCATTTT
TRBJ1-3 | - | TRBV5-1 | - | CASSLDYSGGDTIYF | TGCGCCAGCAGCTTGGACTACAGCGGGGGCGACACCATATATTTT
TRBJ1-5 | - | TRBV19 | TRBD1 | CASSIVTGGHQPQHF | TGTGCCAGTAGTATAGTAACAGGGGGCCATCAGCCCCAGCATTTT
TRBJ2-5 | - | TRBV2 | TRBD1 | CASRQTGGFETQYF | TGTGCCAGCAGGCAGACAGGGGGCTTCGAGACCCAGTACTTC
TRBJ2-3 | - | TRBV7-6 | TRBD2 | CASSPGGIAGADTQYF | TGTGCCAGCAGCCCGGGTGGTATAGCGGGGGCAGATACGCAGTATTTT
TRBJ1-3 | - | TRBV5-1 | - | CASSPRTVGNTIYF | TGCGCCAGCAGTCCTCGGACAGTCGGAAACACCATATATTTT
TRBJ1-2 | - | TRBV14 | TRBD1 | CASSQGGGGFGYTF | TGTGCCAGCAGCCAAGGAGGGGGCGGGTTTGGCTACACCTTC
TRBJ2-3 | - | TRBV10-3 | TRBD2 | CAISVGTSGGPDTQYF | TGTGCCATCAGTGTCGGGACTAGCGGGGGCCCAGATACGCAGTATTTT
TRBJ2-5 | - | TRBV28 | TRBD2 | CASRVTIPGGGRETQYF | TGTGCCAGCAGGGTAACTATTCCGGGAGGAGGTCGAGAGACCCAGTACTTC
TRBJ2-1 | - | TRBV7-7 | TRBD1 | CASSPPGTGSHEQFF | TGTGCCAGCAGCCCCCCCGGGACAGGGTCGCATGAGCAGTTCTTC
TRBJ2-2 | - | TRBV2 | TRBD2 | CASSEIVETSGGAVAGELFF | TGTGCCAGCAGTGAAATCGTGGAGACTAGCGGGGGGGCCGTGGCCGGGGAGCTGTTTTTT
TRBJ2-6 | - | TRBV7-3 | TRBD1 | CASHPGTGGSGANVLTF | TGTGCCAGCCACCCCGGGACAGGGGGCTCCGGGGCCAACGTCCTGACTTTC